A single T cell receptor beta chain is shown here with its context. This clonotype showed up many times. It lacks a known antigen. The sample holds no much larger clone one base away, and base qualities are not on file. A patient counted as having stable Graves' hyperthyroidism if no progression to ophthalmopathy occurred over 18 months of follow-up. Hyperthyroidism patients were aged 18 to 65 years and newly diagnosed, with disease duration of less than 2 months. Exclusion was applied to patients with uncontrolled infections, other autoimmune diseases, pregnancy or lactation. Diagnoses relied on clinical symptoms, serum thyroxine and TRAb, thyroid ultrasound and orbital computed tomography. PBMCs were isolated from about 9.1 ml of fresh peripheral blood by Ficoll-Paque density gradient centrifugation. Total RNA was extracted with Trizol reagent, and quality was checked on an Agilent 2100 Bioanalyzer.

The sample is drawn from a study of T cells in Graves' hyperthyroidism and ophthalmopathy (dated by TCRdb to the late 2010s). A note on the overall study: Peripheral blood samples were taken at initial diagnosis, before any treatment was given. Following sampling, methimazole starting at 30 mg daily was given to hyperthyroidism patients, and high-dose intravenous methylprednisolone was given to ophthalmopathy patients. Prospective prediction of ophthalmopathy was tested in an independent validation cohort consisting of some 19 hyperthyroidism patients and around 17 patients who later progressed to ophthalmopathy. To identify distinguishing TCR V-J signatures, a discovery cohort of about 100 patients was used, comprising some 45 with Graves' ophthalmopathy and around 60 with stable Graves' hyperthyroidism. For training and testing, the 80 to 100 patients in the discovery cohort were randomly divided in a 7:3 ratio. According to the paper, TCR Vbeta CDR3 sequencing was carried out on approximately 140 peripheral blood samples, which came from under 50 ophthalmopathy, approximately 78 hyperthyroidism and roughly 17 progressor patients. In six Graves' hyperthyroidism patients, the study also compared T-cell repertoires from thyroid tissue with T-cell repertoires from blood. Broad study findings and their caveats: No statistical method was used to set the sample size in advance, and investigators knew the group allocation. Most expanded thyroid clonotypes (frequency above 0.001) were also detected in blood, a finding suggesting that blood repertoires may reflect thyroid immune responses. In validation, progression to ophthalmopathy was predicted by the model with about 70% sensitivity and roughly 72% specificity, a median of approximately 7.1 months before onset. Ophthalmopathy was separated from stable hyperthyroidism by a 13 V-J signature model, with just over 85% sensitivity and about 81% specificity obtained in cross-validation and 80%/75% obtained in testing.

The TCR beta CDR3 regions were amplified from RNA transcripts. A first-round RT-PCR of the TCR CDR3 used the HTBI primer set with the Qiagen OneStep RT-PCR kit. A second multiplex PCR round built the libraries, followed by size selection and purification. The libraries were sequenced on an Illumina HiSeq2000 using paired-end 100 bp reads. For the original study's pipeline: Raw data were processed with SOAPnuke, discarding reads with adapters, uncalled bases, mean Phred below 15, or no exact constant-primer or identifier match. COPE v1.2.5 was used to merge the high-quality paired reads, and each unique nucleotide sequence was defined as a clonotype. MiTCR v1.1 was used to align the clonotypes against IMGT TRBV, TRBD and TRBJ reference segments. The analysis included only V-J combinations with a frequency above 0.0001, which together covered around 99% of the repertoires. A TCS score was defined as the ratio between F50 (clonal expansion) and ExV (chaos), using BLOSUM62-based TCRdist between CDR3 peptides within each V-J. Welch's t-statistics and random forest reduced several hundred V-J features to some 14, which were used in a naive Bayes classifier (R e1071). The raw public reads went through TCRdb reprocessing: fastp at Q25, MiXCR clone calling, in-frame beta chains kept. CDR3 protein duplicates are merged, each entry listing the most common genes and DNA. V and J calls and clone size were set by TCRdb, not the authors. The table for this sample lists about 290,000 distinct CDR3 sequences; roughly 13% of them were counted only once. Roughly 7.9% of the sample lies in the top ten.

The CDR3 covers 11 residues, taking in both the cysteine and the phenylalanine. Left in the record is the CDR3 DNA by itself, 33 bases read in frame from the first base. CDR1 and CDR2 are drawn from the germline V gene (reference sequence): DFQATT, SNEGSKA. V is trimmed back by 6 bases and J by 13 bases, and the junction contains 10 bases that no gene match accounts for. The sequenced sample consisted of blood. This sequence originates from a middle-aged woman with Graves' hyperthyroidism. The chain is made from TRBV20-1 and TRBJ2-3; TRBD2 matches 7 bases in the middle. The nucleotides are TGCAGTGCCGCAGACCTGGCGGGAGAGTATTTT. The translation is CSAADLAGEYF.